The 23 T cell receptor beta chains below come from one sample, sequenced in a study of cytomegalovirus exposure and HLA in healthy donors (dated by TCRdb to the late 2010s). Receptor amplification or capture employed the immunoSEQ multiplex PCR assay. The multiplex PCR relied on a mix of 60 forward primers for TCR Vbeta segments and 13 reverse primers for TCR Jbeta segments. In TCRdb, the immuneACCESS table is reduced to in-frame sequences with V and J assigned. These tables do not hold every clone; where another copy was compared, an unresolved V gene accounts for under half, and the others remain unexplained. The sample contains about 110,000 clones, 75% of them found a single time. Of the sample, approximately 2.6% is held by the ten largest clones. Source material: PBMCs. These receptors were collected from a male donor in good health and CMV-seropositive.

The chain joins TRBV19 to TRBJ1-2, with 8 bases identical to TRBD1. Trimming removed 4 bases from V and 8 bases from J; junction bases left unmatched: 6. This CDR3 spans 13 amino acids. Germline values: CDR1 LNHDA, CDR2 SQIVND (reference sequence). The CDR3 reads CASSTQQGDGYTF. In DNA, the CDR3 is TGTGCCAGTAGTACCCAACAGGGGGACGGCTACACCTTC.

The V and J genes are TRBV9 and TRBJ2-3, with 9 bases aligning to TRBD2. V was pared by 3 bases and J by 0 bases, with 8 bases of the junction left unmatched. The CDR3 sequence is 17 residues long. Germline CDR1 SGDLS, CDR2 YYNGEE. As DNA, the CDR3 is TGTGCCAGCAGCGGAATTAGCGGGAGTGGTAGCACAGATACGCAGTATTTT. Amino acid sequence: CASSGISGSGSTDTQYF.

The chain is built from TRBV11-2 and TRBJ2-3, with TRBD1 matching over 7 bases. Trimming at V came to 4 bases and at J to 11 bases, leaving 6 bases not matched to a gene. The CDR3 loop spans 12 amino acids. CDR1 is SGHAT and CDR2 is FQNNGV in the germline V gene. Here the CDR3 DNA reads TGTGCCAGCAGCTCAACAGGGGCTATGCAGTATTTT. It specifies CASSSTGAMQYF.

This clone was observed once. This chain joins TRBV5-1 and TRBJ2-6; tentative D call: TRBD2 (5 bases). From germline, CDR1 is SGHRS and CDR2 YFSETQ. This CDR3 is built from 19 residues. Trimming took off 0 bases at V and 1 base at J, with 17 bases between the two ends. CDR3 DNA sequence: TGCGCCAGCAGCTTGGTCTCAGGAGGAAGCTTTTCTGGGGCCAACGTCCTGACTTTC. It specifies CASSLVSGGSFSGANVLTF.

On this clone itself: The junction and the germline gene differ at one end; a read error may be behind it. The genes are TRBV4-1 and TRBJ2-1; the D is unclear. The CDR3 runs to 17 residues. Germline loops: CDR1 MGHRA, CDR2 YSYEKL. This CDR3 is CVSSQAPDLSSYNEQFF. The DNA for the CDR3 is TGCGTCAGCAGCCAAGCCCCAGACTTAAGCTCCTACAATGAGCAGTTCTTC.

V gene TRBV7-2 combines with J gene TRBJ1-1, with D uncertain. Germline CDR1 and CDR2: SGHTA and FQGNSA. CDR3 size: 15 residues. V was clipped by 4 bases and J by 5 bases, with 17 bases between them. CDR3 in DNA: TGTGCCAGCAGCTCCGGGAGTGAGTTATGGACTGAAGCTTTCTTT. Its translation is CASSSGSELWTEAFF.

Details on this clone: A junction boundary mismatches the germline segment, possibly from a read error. CDR3 nucleotide sequence: TGTGCCAGCAGTGGGCCGAATTCACCCCTCAACTTT. Its translation is CASSGPNSPLNF. The chain is built from TRBV25-1 and TRBJ1-6; D gene unclear. The CDR3 runs to 12 residues. Germline V CDR1 and CDR2: MGHDK, SYGVNS.

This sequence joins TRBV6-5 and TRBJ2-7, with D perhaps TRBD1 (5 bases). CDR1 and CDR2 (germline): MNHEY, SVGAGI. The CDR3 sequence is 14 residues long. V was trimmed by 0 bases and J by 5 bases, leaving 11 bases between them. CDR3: CASSYSIRGNEQYF. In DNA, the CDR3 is TGTGCCAGCAGTTACTCGATTAGGGGAAACGAGCAGTACTTC.

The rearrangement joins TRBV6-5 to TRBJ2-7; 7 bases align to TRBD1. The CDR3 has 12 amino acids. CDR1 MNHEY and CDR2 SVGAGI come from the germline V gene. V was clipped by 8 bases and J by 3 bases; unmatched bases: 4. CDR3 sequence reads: CASGTARYEQYF. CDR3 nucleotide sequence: TGTGCCAGCGGGACAGCTCGCTACGAGCAGTACTTC.

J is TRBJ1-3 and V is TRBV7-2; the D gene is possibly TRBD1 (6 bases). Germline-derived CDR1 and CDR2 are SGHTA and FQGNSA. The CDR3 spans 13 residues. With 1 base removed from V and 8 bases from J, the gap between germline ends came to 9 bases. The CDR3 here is CASSLDRAYTIYF. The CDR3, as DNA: TGTGCCAGCAGCTTAGACAGGGCGTACACCATATATTTT.

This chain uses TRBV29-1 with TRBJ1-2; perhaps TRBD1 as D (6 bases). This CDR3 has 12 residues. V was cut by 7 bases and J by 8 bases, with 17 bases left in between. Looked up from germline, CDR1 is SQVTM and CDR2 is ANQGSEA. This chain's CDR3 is CSAGGGADGYTF. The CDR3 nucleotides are TGCAGCGCCGGAGGGGGGGCTGACGGCTACACCTTC. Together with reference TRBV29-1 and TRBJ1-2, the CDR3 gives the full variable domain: SAVISQKPSRDICQRGTSLTIQCQVDSQVTMMFWYRQQPGQSLTLIATANQGSEATYESGFVIDKFPISRPNLTFSTLTVSNMSPEDSSIYLCSAGGGADGYTFGSGTRLTVV.

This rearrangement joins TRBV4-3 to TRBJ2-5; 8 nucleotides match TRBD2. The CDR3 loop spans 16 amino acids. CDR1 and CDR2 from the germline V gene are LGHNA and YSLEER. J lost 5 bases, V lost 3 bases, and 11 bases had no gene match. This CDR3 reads CASSQEVAGGRETQYF. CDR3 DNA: TGCGCCAGCAGCCAGGAAGTTGCGGGGGGTCGGGAGACCCAGTACTTC.

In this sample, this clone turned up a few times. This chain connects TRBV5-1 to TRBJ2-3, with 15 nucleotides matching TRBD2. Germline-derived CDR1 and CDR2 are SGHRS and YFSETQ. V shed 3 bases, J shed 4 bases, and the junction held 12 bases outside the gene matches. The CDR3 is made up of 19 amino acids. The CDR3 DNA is TGCGCCAGCAGCTCCCCTCCGGGACTAGCGGGGGGCAGGTCAGATACGCAGTATTTT. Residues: CASSSPPGLAGGRSDTQYF.

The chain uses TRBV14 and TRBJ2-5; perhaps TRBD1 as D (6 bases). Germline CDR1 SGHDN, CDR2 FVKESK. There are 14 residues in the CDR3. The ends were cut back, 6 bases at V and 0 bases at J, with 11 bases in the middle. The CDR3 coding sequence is TGTGCCAGCAGTGGGGACACGTACCAAGAGACCCAGTACTTC. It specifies CASSGDTYQETQYF.

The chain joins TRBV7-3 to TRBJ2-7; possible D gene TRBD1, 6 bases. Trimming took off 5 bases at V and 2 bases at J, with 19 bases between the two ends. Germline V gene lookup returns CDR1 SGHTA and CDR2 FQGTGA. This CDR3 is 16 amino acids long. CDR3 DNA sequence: TGTGCCAGCAGCCTCGGGCCCGCACAGGGTACCTACGAGCAGTACTTC. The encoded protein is CASSLGPAQGTYEQYF.

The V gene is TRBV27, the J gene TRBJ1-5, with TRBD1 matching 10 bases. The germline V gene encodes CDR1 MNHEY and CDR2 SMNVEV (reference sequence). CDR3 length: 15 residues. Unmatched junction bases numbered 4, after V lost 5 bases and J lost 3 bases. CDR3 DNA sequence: TGTGCCAGCAGTCCGACAGGGGGCATCAATCAGCCCCAGCATTTT. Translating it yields CASSPTGGINQPQHF.

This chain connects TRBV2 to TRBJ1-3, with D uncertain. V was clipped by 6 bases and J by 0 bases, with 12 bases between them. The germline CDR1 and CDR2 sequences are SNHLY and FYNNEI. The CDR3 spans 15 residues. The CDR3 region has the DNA TGTGCCAGCAGCGTGGGCTCCATCTCTGGAAACACCATATATTTT. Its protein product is CASSVGSISGNTIYF. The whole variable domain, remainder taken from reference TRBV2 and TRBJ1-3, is EPEVTQTPSHQVTQMGQEVILRCVPISNHLYFYWYRQILGQKVEFLVSFYNNEISEKSEIFDDQFSVERPDGSNFTLKIRSTKLEDSAMYFCASSVGSISGNTIYFGEGSWLTVV.

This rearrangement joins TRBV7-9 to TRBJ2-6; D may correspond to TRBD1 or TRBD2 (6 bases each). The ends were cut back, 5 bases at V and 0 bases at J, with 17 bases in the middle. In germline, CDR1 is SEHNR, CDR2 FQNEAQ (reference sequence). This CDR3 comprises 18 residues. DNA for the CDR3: TGTGCCAGCAGCATAGGGGGACTTGCAACCTCTGGGGCCAACGTCCTGACTTTC. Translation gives CASSIGGLATSGANVLTF.

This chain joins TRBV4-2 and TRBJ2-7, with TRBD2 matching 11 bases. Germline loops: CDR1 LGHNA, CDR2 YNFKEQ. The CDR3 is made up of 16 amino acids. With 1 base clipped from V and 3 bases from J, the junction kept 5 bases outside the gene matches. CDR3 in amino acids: CASSQAGLAGGYEQYF. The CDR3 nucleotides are TGTGCCAGCAGCCAAGCAGGGCTAGCGGGGGGCTACGAGCAGTACTTC.

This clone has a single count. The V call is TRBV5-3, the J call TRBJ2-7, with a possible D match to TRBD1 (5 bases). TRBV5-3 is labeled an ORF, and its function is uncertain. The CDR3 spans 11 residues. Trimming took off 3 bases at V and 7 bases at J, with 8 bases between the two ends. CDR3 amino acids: CARSSKGEQYF. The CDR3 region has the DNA TGTGCCAGAAGCTCAAAGGGGGAGCAGTACTTC.

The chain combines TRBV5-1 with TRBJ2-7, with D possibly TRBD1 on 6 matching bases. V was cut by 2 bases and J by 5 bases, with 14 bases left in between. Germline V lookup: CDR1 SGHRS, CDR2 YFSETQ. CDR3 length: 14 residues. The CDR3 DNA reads TGCGCCAGCAGCTTACAGGGTCGGGTCCACGAGCAGTACTTC. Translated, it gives CASSLQGRVHEQYF.

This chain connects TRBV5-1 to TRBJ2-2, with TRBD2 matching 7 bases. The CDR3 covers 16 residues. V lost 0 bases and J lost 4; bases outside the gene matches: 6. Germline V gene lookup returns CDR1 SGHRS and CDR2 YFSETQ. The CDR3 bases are TGCGCCAGCAGCTTGGCATCAGCGGGGACCACCGGGGAGCTGTTTTTT. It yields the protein CASSLASAGTTGELFF.

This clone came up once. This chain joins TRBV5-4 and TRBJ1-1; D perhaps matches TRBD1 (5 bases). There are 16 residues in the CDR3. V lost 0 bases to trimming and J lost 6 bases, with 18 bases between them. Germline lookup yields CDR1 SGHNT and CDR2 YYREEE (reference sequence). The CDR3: CASSLAGRQGLPEAFF. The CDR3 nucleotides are TGTGCCAGCAGCTTGGCGGGGAGGCAGGGACTACCTGAAGCTTTCTTT.